One sample yielded the 27 T cell receptor beta chains listed below, sequenced in a study of blood T cell repertoires in COVID-19. Measured with immunoSEQ multiplex PCR; TCRdb has only the in-frame clones, and not every one. The sample records roughly 200,000 clones, approximately 92% being singletons. The sequenced sample was PBMCs or T cells enriched from blood (not recorded which). The receptor source for this set is a woman aged 40 to 50 with acute COVID-19.

The chain carries TRBV13 and TRBJ2-7, with TRBD1 matching over 8 bases. The germline V gene encodes CDR1 PRHDT and CDR2 FYEKMQ (reference sequence). The ends lost 5 bases at V and 2 bases at J; junction bases unmatched: 8. This CDR3 is 15 amino acids long. The CDR3 DNA sequence: TGTGCCAGCAGCGTAAGGACAGGGTTTCCCTACGAGCAGTACTTC. Translating gives CASSVRTGFPYEQYF.

The chain is built from TRBV11-1 and TRBJ2-7; TRBD1 matches 7 bases. This CDR3 spans 13 amino acids. V trimming: 5 bases; J trimming: 2 bases; junction bases outside the gene matches: 3. The germline V gene has CDR1 SGHAT and CDR2 FQDESV (reference sequence). The CDR3 region has the DNA TGTGCCAGCAGCCTGGGACAGCCCTACGAGCAGTACTTC. This sequence encodes CASSLGQPYEQYF.

The CDR3 loop is CASSTGTSGGHTDTQYF. CDR3 DNA: TGTGCCAGCAGCACCGGGACTAGCGGAGGACACACAGATACGCAGTATTTT. The chain combines TRBV11-3 with TRBJ2-3; 11 nucleotides line up with TRBD2. CDR3 length: 17 residues. Germline V gene data show CDR1 as SGHNT and CDR2 as YENEEA. The ends lost 5 bases at V and 2 bases at J; junction bases unmatched: 9.

This clone is a singleton in its sample. V gene TRBV6-5 combines with J gene TRBJ2-7; TRBD2 aligns across 13 bases. The CDR3 covers 15 residues. Unmatched junction bases numbered 3, after V lost 6 bases and J lost 1 base. The germline V gene has CDR1 MNHEY and CDR2 SVGAGI. The CDR3 DNA follows: TGTGCCAGCAGCCCACTAGCGGGAGGGTCCTACGAGCAGTACTTC. Translation gives CASSPLAGGSYEQYF.

This chain links TRBV28 with TRBJ2-7; D unclear. CDR1 MDHEN and CDR2 SYDVKM come from the germline V gene. The CDR3 is 13 amino acids. Between the trimmed V and J ends, which lost 5 bases and 5 bases, there was a span of 13 bases. CDR3 sequence: CASSPQARDEQYF. The CDR3 DNA reads TGTGCCAGCAGTCCCCAAGCTAGAGACGAGCAGTACTTC.

The rearrangement joins TRBV2 to TRBJ2-7; 8 nucleotides agree with TRBD1. The germline CDR1 and CDR2 sequences are SNHLY and FYNNEI. J lost 2 bases, V lost 3 bases, and 3 bases had no gene match. This CDR3 has 14 amino acids. This CDR3 reads CASSDQGAAYEQYF. DNA for the CDR3: TGTGCCAGCAGTGACCAGGGGGCGGCCTACGAGCAGTACTTC.

This chain joins TRBV5-1 and TRBJ2-3; 14 bases map to TRBD2. The J segment lost 8 bases and the V segment lost 4 bases, leaving 9 bases of the junction unmatched. This CDR3 is built from 16 residues. Germline V gene lookup returns CDR1 SGHRS and CDR2 YFSETQ. CDR3 protein: CASSLRLAGGPGTQYF. The CDR3 bases are TGCGCCAGCAGCCTCAGACTAGCGGGGGGGCCAGGTACGCAGTATTTT.

V gene TRBV2 combines with J gene TRBJ1-2; 9 bases line up with TRBD1. In germline, CDR1 is SNHLY, CDR2 FYNNEI. Trimming cost V 6 bases and J 4 bases; bases outside gene matches: 9. CDR3 length: 15 amino acids. CDR3 in DNA: TGTGCCAGCAGCGACGGGACAGGGAAGGTCTATGGCTACACCTTC. It translates to CASSDGTGKVYGYTF.

This clone appeared once. The J gene is TRBJ1-4, the V gene TRBV5-1; 7 bases agree with TRBD1. CDR3 length: 15 amino acids. V was clipped by 4 bases and J by 0 bases; unmatched bases: 3. Looked up from germline, CDR1 is SGHRS and CDR2 is YFSETQ. CDR3 sequence reads: CASSAGQATNEKLFF. Here the CDR3 DNA reads TGCGCCAGCAGCGCCGGACAGGCAACTAATGAAAAACTGTTTTTT.

The chain has TRBV28 and TRBJ1-2, with TRBD1 as a possible D gene (5 bases). The CDR3 covers 14 residues. V lost 5 bases and J 2 bases, leaving 12 bases between the germline ends. Germline V gives CDR1 MDHEN, CDR2 SYDVKM. The CDR3 spells CASSPQTVNYGYTF. CDR3 in DNA: TGTGCCAGCAGTCCCCAGACAGTGAACTATGGCTACACCTTC.

In its sample, this clone was seen once. The chain links TRBV6-5 to TRBJ2-3; 8 bases are shared with TRBD1. The CDR3 has 16 residues. Germline V gene sequence: CDR1 MNHEY, CDR2 SVGAGI. V trimming: 2 bases; J trimming: 5 bases; junction bases outside the gene matches: 9. The CDR3 DNA follows: TGTGCCAGCAGTTACCAGGGGGCTCAAGGTGGAGATACGCAGTATTTT. Protein product: CASSYQGAQGGDTQYF.

The chain is built from TRBV19 and TRBJ1-4, with D maybe TRBD1 (6 bases). Germline lookup yields CDR1 LNHDA and CDR2 SQIVND (reference sequence). This CDR3 region has 15 residues. The V gene lost 6 bases and the J gene lost 8 bases, with 19 bases spanning the gap. The CDR3 DNA reads TGTGCCAGTAGCGGGACATCGGTGAATGTCGAAAAACTGTTTTTT. Its protein product is CASSGTSVNVEKLFF. The variable domain in full, completed from reference TRBV19 and TRBJ1-4, reads DGGITQSPKYLFRKEGQNVTLSCEQNLNHDAMYWYRQDPGQGLRLIYYSQIVNDFQKGDIAEGYSVSREKKESFPLTVTSAQKNPTAFYLCASSGTSVNVEKLFFGSGTQLSVL.

V gene TRBV10-3 combines with J gene TRBJ1-2, with D possibly matching TRBD1 (5 bases). The CDR3 covers 13 residues. Per the germline V gene, CDR1 is ENHRY and CDR2 is SYGVKD. V was pared by 2 bases and J by 4 bases, with 8 bases between. The CDR3 DNA follows: TGTGCCATCAGTGAGGGGGCTAGCTATGGCTACACCTTC. This sequence encodes CAISEGASYGYTF.

The chain recombines TRBV30 with TRBJ2-1, with 10 positions matching TRBD2. The junction had 9 bases not matched to a gene; V was cut back by 3 bases and J by 4 bases. From germline, CDR1 is GTSNPN and CDR2 SVGIG (reference sequence). The CDR3 sequence is 16 residues long. The CDR3: CAWRGLGTSEYNEQFF. CDR3 coding DNA: TGTGCCTGGAGGGGCTTGGGGACTAGCGAATACAATGAGCAGTTCTTC.

The rearrangement uses TRBV4-1 and TRBJ2-2; D remains unclear. The germline CDR1 and CDR2 sequences are MGHRA and YSYEKL. The length of the CDR3 is 14 residues. The V and J ends lost 7 bases and 0 bases respectively, with 9 bases between them. The CDR3 here is CASTRRTNTGELFF. CDR3 DNA sequence: TGCGCCAGCACTAGGAGAACGAACACCGGGGAGCTGTTTTTT.

The genes are TRBV5-8 and TRBJ2-1, with TRBD2 matching over 8 bases. Losses at the gene ends were 0 bases for V and 0 bases for J; bases not matched to a gene: 8. Germline values: CDR1 SGHTS, CDR2 YDEGEE. CDR3 length: 18 residues. This CDR3 reads CASSLGVSGVPSYNEQFF. CDR3 bases: TGTGCCAGCAGCTTGGGGGTTAGCGGGGTCCCCTCCTACAATGAGCAGTTCTTC.

With regard to this clone: Distinct nucleotide sequences in the sample also encode this CDR3. V and J are TRBV5-1 and TRBJ2-2; 10 positions match TRBD2. In germline, CDR1 is SGHRS, CDR2 YFSETQ. V lost 4 bases and J lost 1; bases outside the gene matches: 1. CDR3 size: 15 residues. In DNA, the CDR3 is TGCGCCAGCAGCCCTAGCGGGGGGAACACCGGGGAGCTGTTTTTT. This sequence encodes CASSPSGGNTGELFF.

The chain has TRBV12-3 or TRBV12-4 and TRBJ1-2; D call uncertain. Between the trimmed V and J ends, which lost 1 base and 4 bases, there was a span of 7 bases. This CDR3 is 13 amino acids long. Here the CDR3 DNA reads TGTGCCAGCAGTTTAGGGCAGTCCTATGGCTACACCTTC. It encodes CASSLGQSYGYTF.

This chain uses TRBV4-2 with TRBJ2-7; 14 bases map to TRBD2. The junction had 20 bases not matched to a gene; V was cut back by 0 bases and J by 4 bases. The CDR3 is 22 residues long. Germline V gene lookup returns CDR1 LGHNA and CDR2 YNFKEQ. The CDR3 DNA follows: TGTGCCAGCAGCCAAGATCCCAACCCCGGGACTAGCGGGAGATTTCTAGGATACGAGCAGTACTTC. Protein sequence: CASSQDPNPGTSGRFLGYEQYF.

J is TRBJ1-1 and V is TRBV5-1; D is perhaps TRBD1 (5 bases). CDR1 SGHRS and CDR2 YFSETQ come from the germline V gene. The CDR3 length is 14 residues. Trimming shortened V by 6 bases and J by 2 bases, and 14 bases separated the two germline ends. CDR3 sequence: CASTPRGGNTEAFF. DNA of the CDR3: TGCGCCAGCACACCTCGGGGGGGTAACACTGAAGCTTTCTTT.

DNA for the CDR3: TGCGCCAGCAGCTTTTTGACAGGGGGATTCACTGAAGCTTTCTTT. It codes for CASSFLTGGFTEAFF. J is TRBJ1-1 and V is TRBV5-1; 9 bases agree with TRBD1. V was pared by 2 bases and J by 4 bases, with 6 bases of the junction left unmatched. The V gene's germline CDR1 is SGHRS and CDR2 YFSETQ. The CDR3 covers 15 residues.

The chain is built from TRBV7-8 and TRBJ2-4; D might be TRBD1 (6 bases). Per germline, CDR1 SGHVS and CDR2 FQNEAQ. Trimming left V 5 bases short and J 8 bases short, with 13 bases between. CDR3 length: 13 amino acids. The CDR3 coding sequence is TGTGCCAGCAGCCCGTACAGGGTGGACATTCAGTACTTC. The encoded protein is CASSPYRVDIQYF.

Remarks on this clone: The sample has other DNA sequences that encode this CDR3 too. V and J are TRBV4-2 and TRBJ2-7; TRBD2 matches at 10 bases. V shed 2 bases, J shed 3 bases, and the junction held 4 bases outside the gene matches. The CDR3 length is 15 residues. Germline V gives CDR1 LGHNA, CDR2 YNFKEQ. This CDR3 is CASSQRLAGYYEQYF. Here the CDR3 DNA reads TGTGCCAGCAGCCAAAGACTAGCGGGCTACTACGAGCAGTACTTC.

This rearrangement joins TRBV9 to TRBJ1-3; 7 bases are a match to TRBD1. Germline V lookup: CDR1 SGDLS, CDR2 YYNGEE. The ends lost 0 bases at V and 4 bases at J; junction bases unmatched: 4. This CDR3 is built from 15 residues. As DNA, the CDR3 is TGTGCCAGCAGCGTAGGGGCAGGGGGAGGAAACACCATATATTTT. It is translated as CASSVGAGGGNTIYF.

In this sample, this clone turned up once. The CDR3 DNA reads as TGCGCCAGCAGCTCAGGACTAGCGGGAGAGACCCAGTACTTC. Its translation is CASSSGLAGETQYF. The V and J genes are TRBV5-1 and TRBJ2-5, with 11 nucleotides matching TRBD2. Germline V lookup: CDR1 SGHRS, CDR2 YFSETQ. Trimming cost V 3 bases and J 4 bases; bases outside gene matches: 2. The CDR3 consists of 14 residues.

V is TRBV2 and J is TRBJ1-1; unclear D gene. This CDR3 region has 14 residues. The germline V and J ends were trimmed by 4 bases and 2 bases, with 11 bases remaining between them. In germline, CDR1 is SNHLY, CDR2 FYNNEI. The CDR3 is CASSASTANTEAFF. CDR3 sequence (DNA): TGTGCCAGCAGTGCCTCTACAGCTAACACTGAAGCTTTCTTT.

The rearrangement links TRBV21-1 to TRBJ2-7; the table assigns TRBD2, which was not confirmed against the DNA. TRBV21-1 is flagged as a pseudogene. The CDR3 is 13 amino acids. Here the CDR3 reads CADGVAGRYEQYF. CDR3 coding DNA: TGTGCCGATGGAGTAGCGGGGCGATACGAGCAGTACTTC.